These T cell receptor beta chains were read from a single sample in a study of regulatory T cells in long-lasting Graves disease. MiXCR, run by TCRdb on the multiplex PCR reads, gives a single entry per CDR3 protein. In the table there are about 470,000 distinct CDR3 sequences, 15% of which are singletons. This same sample was also part of a study on T cells in Graves' hyperthyroidism and ophthalmopathy.

Specimen: peripheral blood mononuclear cells (PBMCs), collected at new diagnosis, from a patient treated with antithyroid drugs. These receptors originate from a woman in her 30s with Graves disease. CDR3s include the opening cysteine and the closing phenylalanine or tryptophan. The order of the fields is J gene, V gene, clone size, D gene, CDR3 protein, CDR3 DNA. D genes are given only for firm matches. For some rows the clone size is stated as once, few or many, or as a class when expanded; others skip it.

j_call: TRBJ1-3; v_call: TRBV9; clone_size: .; d_call: TRBD1; cdr3_aa: CASSAGTGAGNTIYF; cdr3_nt: TGTGCCAGCAGCGCAGGGACAGGTGCTGGAAACACCATATATTTT
j_call: TRBJ1-5; v_call: TRBV19; clone_size: .; d_call: TRBD1; cdr3_aa: CASSILGQGAYSNQPQHF; cdr3_nt: TGTGCCAGTAGTATTTTGGGACAGGGGGCTTATAGCAATCAGCCCCAGCATTTT
j_call: TRBJ2-2; v_call: TRBV20-1; clone_size: many; d_call: TRBD2; cdr3_aa: CSARRPGLATGELFF; cdr3_nt: TGCAGTGCTAGGCGCCCGGGACTAGCGACCGGGGAGCTGTTTTTT
j_call: TRBJ2-7; v_call: TRBV11-3; clone_size: many; d_call: .; cdr3_aa: CASSLDPSSDEQYF; cdr3_nt: TGTGCCAGCAGCTTAGATCCTAGTTCGGACGAGCAGTACTTC
j_call: TRBJ2-7; v_call: TRBV3-1; clone_size: many; d_call: .; cdr3_aa: CASSQSGTGPLEQYF; cdr3_nt: TGTGCCAGCAGCCAAAGTGGTACTGGGCCCCTCGAGCAGTACTTC
j_call: TRBJ1-2; v_call: TRBV6-4; clone_size: .; d_call: .; cdr3_aa: CASSSEWVAGTEGYTF; cdr3_nt: TGTGCCAGCAGCAGTGAATGGGTAGCCGGGACGGAAGGCTACACCTTC
j_call: TRBJ2-3; v_call: TRBV19; clone_size: .; d_call: TRBD2; cdr3_aa: CASRDSGRAGTDTQYF; cdr3_nt: TGTGCCAGTAGGGATAGCGGGAGGGCCGGCACAGATACGCAGTATTTT
j_call: TRBJ2-2; v_call: TRBV6-1; clone_size: .; d_call: TRBD2; cdr3_aa: CASTSPGLAGDSGELFF; cdr3_nt: TGTGCCAGCACATCCCCCGGACTAGCGGGAGATTCCGGGGAGCTGTTTTTT
j_call: TRBJ2-7; v_call: TRBV2; clone_size: many; d_call: .; cdr3_aa: CASGRWVSEQYF; cdr3_nt: TGTGCCAGCGGAAGATGGGTCTCCGAGCAGTACTTC
j_call: TRBJ2-7; v_call: TRBV10-2; clone_size: .; d_call: .; cdr3_aa: CASSAAVFYEQYF; cdr3_nt: TGCGCCAGCAGTGCGGCAGTTTTCTACGAGCAGTACTTC
j_call: TRBJ1-1; v_call: TRBV5-1; clone_size: many; d_call: .; cdr3_aa: CASSPRDPSFSAFF; cdr3_nt: TGCGCCAGCAGTCCTCGGGACCCGTCTTTTTCGGCTTTCTTT
j_call: TRBJ1-4; v_call: TRBV20-1; clone_size: .; d_call: .; cdr3_aa: CSARLLTATNEKLFF; cdr3_nt: TGCAGTGCTAGACTTCTTACAGCAACTAATGAAAAACTGTTTTTT
j_call: TRBJ1-3; v_call: TRBV12-5; clone_size: many; d_call: .; cdr3_aa: CASGLVTRTTGNTIYF; cdr3_nt: TGTGCTAGTGGTTTGGTAACTAGGACAACTGGAAACACCATATATTTT
j_call: TRBJ2-1; v_call: TRBV19; clone_size: few; d_call: TRBD1; cdr3_aa: CASSIGAGGYNEQFF; cdr3_nt: TGTGCCAGTAGTATAGGGGCAGGGGGTTACAATGAGCAGTTCTTC
j_call: TRBJ2-5; v_call: TRBV28; clone_size: many; d_call: .; cdr3_aa: CASSSLSLTGSRETQYF; cdr3_nt: TGTGCCAGCAGTTCCCTTTCCCTCACGGGATCCAGGGAGACCCAGTACTTC
j_call: TRBJ2-7; v_call: TRBV5-1; clone_size: .; d_call: TRBD1; cdr3_aa: CASSYSLGTGREQYF; cdr3_nt: TGCGCCAGCAGCTATTCCCTCGGGACAGGCCGCGAGCAGTACTTC
j_call: TRBJ2-1; v_call: TRBV7-8; clone_size: many; d_call: TRBD2; cdr3_aa: CASSLAPSGAQFF; cdr3_nt: TGTGCCAGCAGCTTAGCTCCTAGCGGGGCCCAGTTCTTC
j_call: TRBJ2-3; v_call: TRBV5-1; clone_size: many; d_call: TRBD2; cdr3_aa: CASSLGLAGVADTQYF; cdr3_nt: TGTGCCAGCAGCTTGGGACTAGCGGGAGTCGCAGATACGCAGTATTTT
j_call: TRBJ2-3; v_call: TRBV12-3/TRBV12-4; clone_size: many; d_call: .; cdr3_aa: CASSFPRDPDTQYF; cdr3_nt: TGTGCCAGCAGTTTTCCGCGGGATCCAGATACGCAGTATTTT
j_call: TRBJ1-5; v_call: TRBV12-3/TRBV12-4; clone_size: few; d_call: .; cdr3_aa: CASSFGDNRLFPAQHF; cdr3_nt: TGTGCCAGCAGTTTTGGGGACAACCGGCTATTCCCGGCCCAGCATTTT
j_call: TRBJ2-3; v_call: TRBV3-1; clone_size: many; d_call: TRBD2; cdr3_aa: CASSPVLAGGSTDTQYF; cdr3_nt: TGTGCCAGCAGCCCCGTGCTAGCGGGAGGGAGCACAGATACGCAGTATTTT
j_call: TRBJ2-5; v_call: TRBV24-1; clone_size: few; d_call: .; cdr3_aa: CATSDKVLSGASGVETQYF; cdr3_nt: TGTGCCACCAGTGATAAAGTCCTCTCGGGGGCATCGGGTGTGGAGACCCAGTACTTC
j_call: TRBJ2-7; v_call: TRBV7-9; clone_size: many; d_call: TRBD2; cdr3_aa: CASSSALAGEREQYF; cdr3_nt: TGTGCCAGCAGCTCCGCACTAGCGGGAGAACGCGAGCAGTACTTC
j_call: TRBJ2-2; v_call: TRBV2; clone_size: many; d_call: TRBD2; cdr3_aa: CASSGSSGMNTGELFF; cdr3_nt: TGTGCCAGCAGTGGGTCTAGCGGGATGAACACCGGGGAGCTGTTTTTT
j_call: TRBJ2-1; v_call: TRBV18; clone_size: many; d_call: TRBD1; cdr3_aa: CASSPPIGQGRLAYNEQFF; cdr3_nt: TGTGCCAGCTCACCACCGATAGGACAGGGGCGTTTAGCCTACAATGAGCAGTTCTTC
j_call: TRBJ2-7; v_call: TRBV12-3/TRBV12-4; clone_size: many; d_call: .; cdr3_aa: CASSFSEGRLAEQYF; cdr3_nt: TGTGCCAGCAGTTTCTCCGAGGGCAGATTGGCCGAGCAGTACTTC
j_call: TRBJ1-4; v_call: TRBV3-1; clone_size: .; d_call: .; cdr3_aa: CASSRLPNEKLFF; cdr3_nt: TGTGCCAGCAGTAGGTTACCTAATGAAAAACTGTTTTTT
j_call: TRBJ2-7; v_call: TRBV27; clone_size: .; d_call: TRBD1; cdr3_aa: CASWDRVDEQYF; cdr3_nt: TGTGCCAGCTGGGACAGGGTCGACGAGCAGTACTTC
j_call: TRBJ2-1; v_call: TRBV5-5; clone_size: many; d_call: TRBD2; cdr3_aa: CASSLGLAGVEQFF; cdr3_nt: TGTGCCAGCAGCTTGGGACTAGCGGGAGTTGAGCAGTTCTTC
j_call: TRBJ1-4; v_call: TRBV30; clone_size: many; d_call: .; cdr3_aa: CAWREGGKLFF; cdr3_nt: TGTGCCTGGAGAGAGGGGGGAAAACTGTTTTTT
j_call: TRBJ2-3; v_call: TRBV2; clone_size: many; d_call: .; cdr3_aa: CASKEGDTDTQYF; cdr3_nt: TGTGCCAGCAAGGAGGGAGATACAGATACGCAGTATTTT
j_call: TRBJ2-2; v_call: TRBV11-2; clone_size: many; d_call: .; cdr3_aa: CASSLDSGYRAGELFF; cdr3_nt: TGTGCCAGCAGCTTAGATAGCGGTTATAGGGCCGGGGAGCTGTTTTTT
j_call: TRBJ1-2; v_call: TRBV15; clone_size: .; d_call: .; cdr3_aa: CATSIAGDYGYTF; cdr3_nt: TGTGCCACCAGCATTGCAGGCGACTATGGCTACACCTTC
j_call: TRBJ2-1; v_call: TRBV2; clone_size: .; d_call: .; cdr3_aa: CASSLPKGGGPNEQFF; cdr3_nt: TGCGCCAGCAGCCTCCCGAAGGGGGGAGGGCCCAATGAGCAGTTCTTC
j_call: TRBJ2-2; v_call: TRBV14; clone_size: few; d_call: .; cdr3_aa: CASSLNRGEGTHTGELFF; cdr3_nt: TGTGCCAGCAGCCTGAACCGGGGAGAAGGGACCCACACCGGGGAGCTGTTTTTT
j_call: TRBJ1-2; v_call: TRBV28; clone_size: many; d_call: .; cdr3_aa: CASRVELSYGYTF; cdr3_nt: TGTGCCAGCAGGGTCGAACTATCCTATGGCTACACCTTC
j_call: TRBJ2-2; v_call: TRBV5-1; clone_size: few; d_call: TRBD2; cdr3_aa: CASSKRENTGELFF; cdr3_nt: TGCGCCAGCAGCAAGCGGGAGAACACCGGGGAGCTGTTTTTT
j_call: TRBJ2-4; v_call: TRBV4-1; clone_size: few; d_call: TRBD2; cdr3_aa: CASSQDLAGDNIQYF; cdr3_nt: TGCGCCAGCAGCCAAGACCTAGCGGGAGATAACATTCAGTACTTC
j_call: TRBJ2-5; v_call: TRBV27; clone_size: many; d_call: .; cdr3_aa: CASSPYNQETQYF; cdr3_nt: TGTGCCAGCAGTCCCTACAACCAAGAGACCCAGTACTTC
j_call: TRBJ2-7; v_call: TRBV3-1; clone_size: many; d_call: TRBD2; cdr3_aa: CASSQDQGLGVGYEQYF; cdr3_nt: TGTGCCAGCAGCCAAGATCAGGGACTAGGAGTAGGCTACGAGCAGTACTTC
j_call: TRBJ2-1; v_call: TRBV20-1; clone_size: many; d_call: TRBD2; cdr3_aa: CSARGLAGISSYNEQFF; cdr3_nt: TGCAGTGCGAGAGGACTAGCGGGAATTAGCTCCTACAATGAGCAGTTCTTC
j_call: TRBJ2-7; v_call: TRBV28; clone_size: .; d_call: .; cdr3_aa: CASNGQPKAYEQYF; cdr3_nt: TGTGCCAGCAATGGACAGCCGAAAGCTTACGAGCAGTACTTC
j_call: TRBJ2-1; v_call: TRBV24-1; clone_size: few; d_call: .; cdr3_aa: CATSDPALYNEQFF; cdr3_nt: TGTGCCACCAGTGATCCCGCCCTCTACAATGAGCAGTTCTTC
j_call: TRBJ2-3; v_call: TRBV12-3/TRBV12-4; clone_size: many; d_call: .; cdr3_aa: CASIPGAGDTQYF; cdr3_nt: TGTGCCAGCATTCCGGGAGCAGGAGATACGCAGTATTTT
j_call: TRBJ2-7; v_call: TRBV10-3; clone_size: .; d_call: .; cdr3_aa: CAIRTGQGMFGEQYF; cdr3_nt: TGTGCCATCAGGACCGGGCAGGGAATGTTTGGCGAGCAGTACTTC
j_call: TRBJ1-5; v_call: TRBV6-2/TRBV6-3; clone_size: .; d_call: .; cdr3_aa: CASRGTGLDQPQHF; cdr3_nt: TGTGCCAGCAGGGGAACAGGACTAGATCAGCCCCAGCATTTT
j_call: TRBJ1-4; v_call: TRBV6-4; clone_size: .; d_call: .; cdr3_aa: CAKAGVIYEKLFF; cdr3_nt: TGTGCCAAGGCTGGGGTGATCTATGAAAAACTGTTTTTT
j_call: TRBJ2-5; v_call: TRBV7-3; clone_size: many; d_call: TRBD2; cdr3_aa: CASSLLAGARETQYF; cdr3_nt: TGTGCCAGCAGCTTGTTAGCGGGAGCCCGAGAGACCCAGTACTTC
j_call: TRBJ2-7; v_call: TRBV3-1; clone_size: many; d_call: .; cdr3_aa: CASSPGVGGHYEQYF; cdr3_nt: TGTGCCAGCAGCCCGGGTGTGGGGGGCCACTACGAGCAGTACTTC
j_call: TRBJ2-1; v_call: TRBV28; clone_size: many; d_call: .; cdr3_aa: CANGPSYNEQFF; cdr3_nt: TGTGCCAACGGGCCCTCCTACAATGAGCAGTTCTTC
j_call: TRBJ2-7; v_call: TRBV6-5; clone_size: .; d_call: .; cdr3_aa: CASSYSPDGYEQYF; cdr3_nt: TGTGCCAGCAGTTACTCGCCGGACGGGTACGAGCAGTACTTC
j_call: TRBJ2-1; v_call: TRBV4-1; clone_size: many; d_call: TRBD2; cdr3_aa: CASSQDTSGSYNEQFF; cdr3_nt: TGTGCCAGCAGCCAAGACACTAGCGGGTCCTACAATGAGCAGTTCTTC
j_call: TRBJ2-1; v_call: TRBV15; clone_size: .; d_call: .; cdr3_aa: CATSRDGGGRPYEQFF; cdr3_nt: TGTGCCACCAGCAGAGATGGGGGCGGACGCCCCTACGAGCAGTTCTTC